The present TCR beta chain was sequenced within a study of blood T cell repertoires in COVID-19. In the original processing: From reference gene primer amplification, estimates of nucleated cell counts were derived. Profiled with immunoSEQ multiplex PCR; TCRdb holds only in-frame clones, not every one. The DNA was the basis for D and trimming; V, J and clone size are from that table. The table records roughly 200,000 clones, around 89% of them present only once. The CDR3 runs 15 residues. Germline CDR1 reads KGHSH; CDR2 reads LQKENI. V shed 5 bases, J shed 7 bases, and the junction held 10 bases outside the gene matches.

Material: peripheral blood. The origin of this receptor is a man aged 35-49 years with active or convalescent COVID-19. This sequence joins TRBV18 and TRBJ2-1, with 8 bases fitting TRBD2. As DNA, the CDR3 is TGTGCCAGCTCAGTCTCGGGGGGGCTTGGGAATGAGCAGTTCTTC. Protein product: CASSVSGGLGNEQFF. Complete variable domain (other parts from reference TRBV18 and TRBJ2-1): NAGVMQNPRHLVRRRGQEARLRCSPMKGHSHVYWYRQLPEEGLKFMVYLQKENIIDESGMPKERFSAEFPKEGPSILRIQQVVRGDSAAYFCASSVSGGLGNEQFFGPGTRLTVL.